The present TCR beta chain was sequenced within a study of patients and donors after allogeneic stem cell transplantation. Using its own MiXCR run on the RT-PCR reads, TCRdb lists one record per CDR3 protein. Of fewer than 200,000 distinct CDR3 sequences listed, around 30% are singletons. This clonotype was seen more than once but under ten times. Unmatched junction bases numbered 7, after V lost 0 bases and J lost 2 bases. Germline V gene lookup returns CDR1 LGHNA and CDR2 YNFKEQ. This CDR3 spans 18 amino acids. The sequence was collected from a human donor who was either an allogeneic HSCT recipient or a stem cell or donor lymphocyte infusion donor (not recorded which). It is not recorded whose cells these are; they may come from a transplant donor. Sample: blood, either unsorted or a sorted T cell fraction (not recorded which). The chain has TRBV4-2 and TRBJ2-3, with 11 nucleotides matching TRBD2. The CDR3 reads CASSQDRRTSGSTDTQYF. DNA for the CDR3: TGTGCCAGCAGCCAAGATCGTAGGACTAGCGGGTCCACAGATACGCAGTATTTT.